This entry features one T cell receptor (beta chain) sequence. What it binds is not known. The data stem from a study of T cell responses to AZD1222 COVID-19 vaccine. Sequencing was performed with immunoSEQ multiplex PCR; in TCRdb, only in-frame clones are kept and a portion is missing. The sample carries approximately 180,000 clones, approximately 90% recorded once. Pooling covered second doses at about 4 or about 12 weeks. The germline CDR1 and CDR2 sequences are SGHTS and YDEGEE. The V and J ends lost 7 bases and 7 bases respectively, with 17 bases between them. The CDR3 has 13 amino acids. Whole-study findings and limits: Baseline seropositives among AZD1222 recipients totaled only 6 or 7. White British donors predominated, females outnumbered males, and clonal diversity was possibly underestimated. Only after the peak T cell response were repertoires sampled.

The sequence derives from an adult who received the AZD1222 COVID-19 vaccine. This rearrangement joins TRBV5-8 to TRBJ1-1; perhaps TRBD1 as D (5 bases). The input for sequencing was peripheral blood, taken 28 days after the second AZD1222 dose. The CDR3 region is CASSPGRGLEAFF. The CDR3 DNA reads as TGTGCCAGCTCCCCGGGGAGGGGCCTTGAAGCTTTCTTT.